The rows below give T cell receptor beta chains drawn from one sample of a study of shared clonotypes between healthy human individuals. Sequencing was performed with immunoSEQ multiplex PCR; in TCRdb, only in-frame clones are kept and a portion is missing. The data contain some 2 million clones, over 85% of them singletons. The sequenced material came from naive CD4+ T cells sorted from blood. These receptor sequences come from a man aged 18-30 years in good health. Each CDR3 is given with its conserved first and last residue. Fields, in order: CDR3 DNA, CDR3 protein, V gene, D gene, J gene, clone size. The D gene is left open where the match is weak. The size entry is marked missing in some rows and otherwise reads once, few, many or a size class.

CDR3nt: TGTGCCAGCAGCTTTCCGGAGGGCAGGGGCTACACCTTC
CDR3aa: CASSFPEGRGYTF
v_gene: TRBV5-6
d_gene: NA
j_gene: TRBJ1-2
abundance: NA

CDR3nt: TGTGCCAGCAGTGAAGGAGCGGGGATCACAGATACGCAGTATTTT
CDR3aa: CASSEGAGITDTQYF
v_gene: TRBV2
d_gene: TRBD2
j_gene: TRBJ2-3
abundance: NA

CDR3nt: TGTGCCAGCAGACCGACGACCGTGCCCGGGGAGCTGTTTTTT
CDR3aa: CASRPTTVPGELFF
v_gene: TRBV2
d_gene: NA
j_gene: TRBJ2-2
abundance: NA

CDR3nt: TGTGCTAGTGGTTCCGGACTACACACAGATACGCAGTATTTT
CDR3aa: CASGSGLHTDTQYF
v_gene: TRBV12-5
d_gene: NA
j_gene: TRBJ2-3
abundance: NA

CDR3nt: TGTGCCAGCAAACGCCCGGGGTACAGGAGGGACGAGCAGTACTTC
CDR3aa: CASKRPGYRRDEQYF
v_gene: TRBV6-5
d_gene: NA
j_gene: TRBJ2-7
abundance: few

CDR3nt: TGTGCCAGCAGCCTAGCGGGAGGCCCTCGCGAGCAGTACTTC
CDR3aa: CASSLAGGPREQYF
v_gene: TRBV7-2
d_gene: TRBD2
j_gene: TRBJ2-7
abundance: NA

CDR3nt: TGCGCCAGCAGCCCCCAGGGACAGAACACTGAAGCTTTCTTT
CDR3aa: CASSPQGQNTEAFF
v_gene: TRBV5-1
d_gene: NA
j_gene: TRBJ1-1
abundance: NA

CDR3nt: TGTGCCAGCAGCTTAGGAGGATTACCCTACGAGCAGTACTTC
CDR3aa: CASSLGGLPYEQYF
v_gene: TRBV7-8
d_gene: NA
j_gene: TRBJ2-7
abundance: NA

CDR3nt: TGTGCCACCAGCAGCCGTACGGATTATAGCAATCAGCCCCAGCATTTT
CDR3aa: CATSSRTDYSNQPQHF
v_gene: TRBV15
d_gene: NA
j_gene: TRBJ1-5
abundance: NA

CDR3nt: TGTGCCAGCAGCCAAGGCTTAAACGCCCGCACAGATACGCAGTATTTT
CDR3aa: CASSQGLNARTDTQYF
v_gene: TRBV14
d_gene: NA
j_gene: TRBJ2-3
abundance: NA

CDR3nt: TGTGCCAGCTCACCAGGGCTCCAACACTACGAGCAGTACTTC
CDR3aa: CASSPGLQHYEQYF
v_gene: TRBV18
d_gene: NA
j_gene: TRBJ2-7
abundance: NA

CDR3nt: TGTGCCAGCAGCCCCTGGCAGAGCTCCTACAATGAGCAGTTCTTC
CDR3aa: CASSPWQSSYNEQFF
v_gene: TRBV7-8
d_gene: NA
j_gene: TRBJ2-1
abundance: NA

CDR3nt: TGCGCCAGCAGCTTCCGTCGGGGGAATGAGCAGTTCTTC
CDR3aa: CASSFRRGNEQFF
v_gene: TRBV4-3
d_gene: NA
j_gene: TRBJ2-1
abundance: NA

CDR3nt: TGTGCCAGCAGTTTTCTCCCACTAGAGACGGAGACCCAGTACTTC
CDR3aa: CASSFLPLETETQYF
v_gene: TRBV7-9
d_gene: NA
j_gene: TRBJ2-5
abundance: NA

CDR3nt: TGCGCCAGCAGCTTGGAAAGGAGTGCCTTCGGTGGAAACACCATATATTTT
CDR3aa: CASSLERSAFGGNTIYF
v_gene: TRBV5-1
d_gene: NA
j_gene: TRBJ1-3
abundance: NA

CDR3nt: TGCGCCAGCAGCTTGGCGCCTAGCATCTCAGATACGCAGTATTTT
CDR3aa: CASSLAPSISDTQYF
v_gene: TRBV5-1
d_gene: NA
j_gene: TRBJ2-3
abundance: NA

CDR3nt: TGCGCCAGCAGTGGGACCCTACAAGAGACCCAGTACTTC
CDR3aa: CASSGTLQETQYF
v_gene: TRBV10-1
d_gene: NA
j_gene: TRBJ2-5
abundance: NA

CDR3nt: TGTGCCAGCCCGGGACAGCCGGGGAACGAGCAGTACTTC
CDR3aa: CASPGQPGNEQYF
v_gene: TRBV2
d_gene: TRBD1
j_gene: TRBJ2-7
abundance: NA

CDR3nt: TGTGCCAGCAGCTTGGACAGGGGGAGGGAGACCCAGTACTTC
CDR3aa: CASSLDRGRETQYF
v_gene: TRBV5-4
d_gene: TRBD1
j_gene: TRBJ2-5
abundance: once

CDR3nt: TGCGCCAGCAGCCCCGGGGTAGCGGGAGGTAACAATGAGCAGTTCTTC
CDR3aa: CASSPGVAGGNNEQFF
v_gene: TRBV5-1
d_gene: TRBD2
j_gene: TRBJ2-1
abundance: NA

CDR3nt: TGTGCCAGCAGCGTAGACAGGTCTAACTATGGCTACACCTTC
CDR3aa: CASSVDRSNYGYTF
v_gene: TRBV9
d_gene: NA
j_gene: TRBJ1-2
abundance: NA

CDR3nt: TGTGCCATCAGTGAACGGGACTCCGCCTCCGAGCAGTACTTC
CDR3aa: CAISERDSASEQYF
v_gene: TRBV10-3
d_gene: NA
j_gene: TRBJ2-7
abundance: once

CDR3nt: TGTGCCAGCTCACAAGATAACCTCGGGAGGGATACGCAGTATTTT
CDR3aa: CASSQDNLGRDTQYF
v_gene: TRBV18
d_gene: TRBD2
j_gene: TRBJ2-3
abundance: NA

CDR3nt: TGCAGCGTTGTAGATACGACAGGGTCTTCCTACGAGCAGTACTTC
CDR3aa: CSVVDTTGSSYEQYF
v_gene: TRBV29-1
d_gene: TRBD1
j_gene: TRBJ2-7
abundance: NA

CDR3nt: TGTGCCAGCAACGATAGCGGATTACGCACAGATACGCAGTATTTT
CDR3aa: CASNDSGLRTDTQYF
v_gene: TRBV7-2
d_gene: NA
j_gene: TRBJ2-3
abundance: NA

CDR3nt: TGTGCCAGCAGCTTAACAGGGGGCGCGACTGGCTACACCTTC
CDR3aa: CASSLTGGATGYTF
v_gene: TRBV7-8
d_gene: TRBD1
j_gene: TRBJ1-2
abundance: NA

CDR3nt: TGTGCCAGCAGCTCCCTCGGGGAGACCCAGTACTTC
CDR3aa: CASSSLGETQYF
v_gene: TRBV7-2
d_gene: NA
j_gene: TRBJ2-5
abundance: few

CDR3nt: TGTGCCAGTGGAACAGGGCACGGCTACACCTTC
CDR3aa: CASGTGHGYTF
v_gene: TRBV6-1
d_gene: NA
j_gene: TRBJ1-2
abundance: NA

CDR3nt: TGTGCCAGCAGCTTGGCAGGTGGGGGCACAGATACGCAGTATTTT
CDR3aa: CASSLAGGGTDTQYF
v_gene: TRBV5-4
d_gene: NA
j_gene: TRBJ2-3
abundance: NA

CDR3nt: TGTGCCAGCAGCTGGGGACAGGGACCCACAGATACGCAGTATTTT
CDR3aa: CASSWGQGPTDTQYF
v_gene: TRBV5-4
d_gene: TRBD1
j_gene: TRBJ2-3
abundance: NA

CDR3nt: TGTGCCATCGGCGACAGGGGGTATTATAGCAATCAGCCCCAGCATTTT
CDR3aa: CAIGDRGYYSNQPQHF
v_gene: TRBV28
d_gene: TRBD1
j_gene: TRBJ1-5
abundance: NA

CDR3nt: TGTGCCAGCAGACCACAGGGGGGTGGAAACACCATATATTTT
CDR3aa: CASRPQGGGNTIYF
v_gene: TRBV6-5
d_gene: TRBD1
j_gene: TRBJ1-3
abundance: NA

CDR3nt: TGCGCCAGCAGTGAGTCCAAGTATAGCAATCAGCCCCAGCATTTT
CDR3aa: CASSESKYSNQPQHF
v_gene: TRBV10-2
d_gene: NA
j_gene: TRBJ1-5
abundance: NA

CDR3nt: TGTGCCAGCAGCGGCTCAGGGGCAGGAAACACCATATATTTT
CDR3aa: CASSGSGAGNTIYF
v_gene: TRBV9
d_gene: NA
j_gene: TRBJ1-3
abundance: NA

CDR3nt: TGCGCCAGCAGCACCTTCGGGCAGGGCACAGATACGCAGTATTTT
CDR3aa: CASSTFGQGTDTQYF
v_gene: TRBV4-3
d_gene: NA
j_gene: TRBJ2-3
abundance: NA

CDR3nt: TGTGCCATCAGTGAGTCGGCCAGCTATGGCTACACCTTC
CDR3aa: CAISESASYGYTF
v_gene: TRBV10-3
d_gene: NA
j_gene: TRBJ1-2
abundance: few

CDR3nt: TGCGCCAGCAGCCGCGGGGGACTAGAAGAATACAATGAGCAGTTCTTC
CDR3aa: CASSRGGLEEYNEQFF
v_gene: TRBV5-1
d_gene: TRBD2
j_gene: TRBJ2-1
abundance: once

CDR3nt: TGTGCCGGGGGTTCGGGCAGGGACTCCTACGAGCAGTACTTC
CDR3aa: CAGGSGRDSYEQYF
v_gene: TRBV5-4
d_gene: NA
j_gene: TRBJ2-7
abundance: NA

CDR3nt: TGTGCCAGCAGCTTAGCCGGGACTCAAGAGACCCAGTACTTC
CDR3aa: CASSLAGTQETQYF
v_gene: TRBV11-2
d_gene: NA
j_gene: TRBJ2-5
abundance: NA

CDR3nt: TGTGCCAGCAGCCGAAATAGCTATGGCTACACCTTC
CDR3aa: CASSRNSYGYTF
v_gene: TRBV7-9
d_gene: NA
j_gene: TRBJ1-2
abundance: NA

CDR3nt: TGCGCCAGCAGCTTGGAGTGGGCCAGGGGGAACAATGAGCAGTTCTTC
CDR3aa: CASSLEWARGNNEQFF
v_gene: TRBV5-1
d_gene: TRBD1
j_gene: TRBJ2-1
abundance: NA

CDR3nt: TGCGCCAGCAGCCAAGACCGGGACGTCCAAGAGACCCAGTACTTC
CDR3aa: CASSQDRDVQETQYF
v_gene: TRBV4-1
d_gene: NA
j_gene: TRBJ2-5
abundance: NA

CDR3nt: TGTGCCAGTAGGACCGCAGCAGAGGGAAACACCATATATTTT
CDR3aa: CASRTAAEGNTIYF
v_gene: TRBV19
d_gene: NA
j_gene: TRBJ1-3
abundance: NA

CDR3nt: TGCGCCAGCAGCTCGACAGGGGGGAACACCGGGGAGCTGTTTTTT
CDR3aa: CASSSTGGNTGELFF
v_gene: TRBV5-1
d_gene: TRBD1
j_gene: TRBJ2-2
abundance: NA

CDR3nt: TGCGCCAGCAGCCAAGATAGGGGGCGGGGGACGGGCTACACCTTC
CDR3aa: CASSQDRGRGTGYTF
v_gene: TRBV4-3
d_gene: TRBD1
j_gene: TRBJ1-2
abundance: NA

CDR3nt: TGTGCCTGGAGTGTATGGGACTATGGCTACACCTTC
CDR3aa: CAWSVWDYGYTF
v_gene: TRBV30
d_gene: NA
j_gene: TRBJ1-2
abundance: NA

CDR3nt: TGTGCCAGCAGCCGGGACCGTTACTCCTACGAGCAGTACTTC
CDR3aa: CASSRDRYSYEQYF
v_gene: TRBV7-2
d_gene: NA
j_gene: TRBJ2-7
abundance: once

CDR3nt: TGTGCCATCAGTGTCGGGCAGTACTATGGCTACACCTTC
CDR3aa: CAISVGQYYGYTF
v_gene: TRBV10-3
d_gene: NA
j_gene: TRBJ1-2
abundance: NA

CDR3nt: TGTGCCACTTCCGAGGGACCCTTAACAGATACGCAGTATTTT
CDR3aa: CATSEGPLTDTQYF
v_gene: TRBV9
d_gene: NA
j_gene: TRBJ2-3
abundance: NA

CDR3nt: TGTGCCAGCAGCTCCCAGTCCGGCGGCAACACCGGGGAGCTGTTTTTT
CDR3aa: CASSSQSGGNTGELFF
v_gene: TRBV7-9
d_gene: NA
j_gene: TRBJ2-2
abundance: NA

CDR3nt: TGTGCCAGCAGGCCCTCGGGAGAGCGGGGGACCTACGAGCAGTACTTC
CDR3aa: CASRPSGERGTYEQYF
v_gene: TRBV28
d_gene: TRBD2
j_gene: TRBJ2-7
abundance: NA

CDR3nt: TGTGCCAGCAGCGTAGCTAGCGGGGGGGCCAGAGAGACCCAGTACTTC
CDR3aa: CASSVASGGARETQYF
v_gene: TRBV9
d_gene: TRBD2
j_gene: TRBJ2-5
abundance: NA

CDR3nt: TGCGCCAGCAGCGTAGGTTATTCCCCCTCCTACAATGAGCAGTTCTTC
CDR3aa: CASSVGYSPSYNEQFF
v_gene: TRBV5-1
d_gene: NA
j_gene: TRBJ2-1
abundance: NA

CDR3nt: TGTGCCAGCAGCTTAGGTGCAGGACTCACTGAAGCTTTCTTT
CDR3aa: CASSLGAGLTEAFF
v_gene: TRBV7-2
d_gene: NA
j_gene: TRBJ1-1
abundance: NA

CDR3nt: TGTGCCAGCAGCTTGGGACTAGCGGGAGGTGGAGATACGCAGTATTTT
CDR3aa: CASSLGLAGGGDTQYF
v_gene: TRBV7-9
d_gene: TRBD2
j_gene: TRBJ2-3
abundance: once

CDR3nt: TGTGCCAGCGAAAGCAGGGGCAACTATGGCTACACCTTC
CDR3aa: CASESRGNYGYTF
v_gene: TRBV6-1
d_gene: NA
j_gene: TRBJ1-2
abundance: NA